This T cell receptor (beta chain) originates from a study of identical twins. Template switching introduced a universal primer site, and the cDNA bore unique molecular identifiers. From the 5' RACE reads, TCRdb called clonotypes with MiXCR, one entry per CDR3 protein. The table lists hundreds of thousands of distinct CDR3 sequences, less than 10% of them singletons. General study points: Invariant cells of the MAIT and iNKT types might have partly distorted the zero-insertion analyses.

With regard to this clonotype: The antigen remains unidentified.

The sample also formed part of further work on yellow fever vaccine responses in identical twins.

The receptor was isolated from a woman aged 18-30 years in good health. Source material: PBMCs.

The CDR3 DNA reads TGTGCCAGCAGTTGGTTCAGGGAAGGGACCTACGAGCAGTACTTC. Amino acids: CASSWFREGTYEQYF. This chain uses TRBV6-5 with TRBJ2-7; D is possibly TRBD1 (5 bases). With 4 bases removed from V and 2 bases from J, the gap between germline ends came to 15 bases. The CDR3 sequence is 15 residues long. Germline values: CDR1 MNHEY, CDR2 SVGAGI.